Following are 21 T cell receptor beta chains from one sample sequenced in a study of cytotoxic CD8 clonotypes in ibrutinib-treated CLL. The table came from immunoSEQ multiplex PCR; TCRdb's copy has only in-frame clones and leaves some out. This table has roughly 200,000 clones, roughly 79% appearing once. The sample consisted of PBMCs, taken after 12 months of ibrutinib treatment. These receptors originate from a human donor with chronic lymphocytic leukemia.

V is TRBV6-5 and J is TRBJ2-5; 14 nucleotides line up with TRBD2. CDR3 length: 15 amino acids. The J segment lost 5 bases and the V segment lost 5 bases, leaving 4 bases of the junction unmatched. Germline-derived CDR1 and CDR2 are MNHEY and SVGAGI. CDR3 DNA sequence: TGTGCCAGCAGTCAGGGACTAGCGGGAGTTGAGACCCAGTACTTC. Its protein is CASSQGLAGVETQYF.

A remark on this clone: Mismatch with germline at one junction end may stem from a read error. The chain recombines TRBV7-7 with TRBJ1-1; no definite D call. CDR3 length: 13 amino acids. Germline V CDR1 and CDR2: SSHAT, FNYEAQ (reference sequence). The CDR3 protein is CASSSGPDTEAFF. The CDR3 coding sequence is TGTGCTAGCAGCTCAGGCCCGGACACTGAAGCTTTCTTT.

This clone turned up a few times. Other DNA sequences in the same sample also yield this CDR3. This chain links TRBV4-1 with TRBJ1-5; perhaps TRBD1 as D (5 bases). Trimming removed 0 bases at V and 2 bases at J, with 11 bases between. This CDR3 has 16 residues. The germline gives CDR1 MGHRA, CDR2 YSYEKL. The CDR3 region has the DNA TGCGCCAGCAGCCAAGATGGGGGGATTGGCAATCAGCCCCAGCATTTT. Protein sequence: CASSQDGGIGNQPQHF.

V usage is TRBV11-2 and J usage is TRBJ2-1; no firm D call. The CDR3 is 16 residues long. The germline V gene has CDR1 SGHAT and CDR2 FQNNGV. V was pared by 1 base and J by 3 bases, with 13 bases between. Written as DNA, the CDR3 is TGTGCCAGCAGCTTAGTAGGCGGCTTTAGCTACAATGAGCAGTTCTTC. Its protein is CASSLVGGFSYNEQFF. The variable domain in full, with the rest retrieved from reference TRBV11-2 and TRBJ2-1, is EAGVAQSPRYKIIEKRQSVAFWCNPISGHATLYWYQQILGQGPKLLIQFQNNGVVDDSQLPKDRFSAERLKGVDSTLKIQPAKLEDSAVYLCASSLVGGFSYNEQFFGPGTRLTVL.

This clone was seen once. This rearrangement joins TRBV19 to TRBJ2-7, with 10 bases lining up with TRBD1. This CDR3 has 16 amino acids. The V segment lost 3 bases and the J segment 2 bases; nucleotides outside the gene matches: 7. In germline, CDR1 is LNHDA, CDR2 SQIVND (reference sequence). As DNA, the CDR3 is TGTGCCAGTAGTATTTCCGGGACAGGGGAAACCTACGAGCAGTACTTC. Translated, it gives CASSISGTGETYEQYF. Drawing the rest from reference TRBV19 and TRBJ2-7, the complete variable domain is DGGITQSPKYLFRKEGQNVTLSCEQNLNHDAMYWYRQDPGQGLRLIYYSQIVNDFQKGDIAEGYSVSREKKESFPLTVTSAQKNPTAFYLCASSISGTGETYEQYFGPGTRLTVT.

This clone was seen once. The chain recombines TRBV6-1 with TRBJ2-7; 10 bases agree with TRBD1. This CDR3 comprises 15 residues. Germline-derived CDR1 and CDR2 are MNHNS and SASEGT. V lost 4 bases to trimming and J lost 5 bases; unmatched junction nucleotides: 8. The CDR3 sequence: CASSAGGTGVDEQYF. For the CDR3, the DNA is TGTGCCAGCAGTGCCGGAGGGACAGGGGTCGACGAGCAGTACTTC.

At least ten counts were recorded for this clone. The rearrangement joins TRBV10-3 to TRBJ2-3; 12 nucleotides agree with TRBD2. The germline gives CDR1 ENHRY, CDR2 SYGVKD. This CDR3 has 19 residues. With V trimmed by 6 bases and J by 1 base, 14 bases remained unmatched. The CDR3 DNA reads TGTGCCATCAGCCGACCTCTAGCGGGAGGGCCATGGGGCACAGATACGCAGTATTTT. Protein product: CAISRPLAGGPWGTDTQYF.

The V gene is TRBV6-1, the J gene TRBJ2-1; no definite D call. V was clipped by 2 bases and J by 6 bases, with 8 bases between them. The length of the CDR3 is 13 residues. Germline V gene data show CDR1 as MNHNS and CDR2 as SASEGT. The DNA for the CDR3 is TGTGCCAGCAGTGAACGCGTATCCAATGAGCAGTTCTTC. Its protein is CASSERVSNEQFF.

This rearrangement joins TRBV27 to TRBJ2-1; a possible D gene is TRBD2 (5 bases). Deletions cut 8 bases from V and 0 bases from J, with 20 bases between. The CDR3 has 17 amino acids. Germline-derived CDR1 and CDR2 are MNHEY and SMNVEV (reference sequence). The CDR3 sequence: CASRYSYNGLSYNEQFF. The CDR3 nucleotides are TGTGCCAGCCGTTATTCTTACAACGGACTCTCCTACAATGAGCAGTTCTTC.

Note on this clone: Mismatch with germline at one junction end may stem from a read error. The J gene is TRBJ2-2, the V gene TRBV5-1; 8 bases fit TRBD2. The germline CDR1 and CDR2 sequences are SGHRS and YFSETQ. The CDR3 loop spans 15 amino acids. CDR3 sequence: CASSLERENPGELFF. The CDR3 DNA reads TGCGCCAGCAGCCTCGAGCGGGAGAACCCCGGGGAGCTGTTTTTT.

There are a few counts of this clone. This chain connects TRBV28 to TRBJ2-7, with no clear D. The CDR3 runs to 10 residues. Per germline, CDR1 MDHEN and CDR2 SYDVKM. V lost 7 bases to trimming and J lost 7 bases, with 8 bases between them. CDR3 bases: TGTGCCAGCAAAAGGGTGGAGCAGTACTTC. Translating gives CASKRVEQYF.

A word on this clone: A much larger clone lies one base from this, so it may be a read error. The V call is TRBV21-1, the J call TRBJ1-3; the table names TRBD1, a call not compared with the DNA. TRBV21-1 is a pseudogene locus. The CDR3 loop spans 14 amino acids. The CDR3 here is CASSKGTAGNTIYF. The CDR3 DNA sequence: TGTGCCAGCAGCAAAGGGACAGCTGGAAACACCATATATTTT.

The rearrangement links TRBV7-9 to TRBJ2-2; 12 nucleotides match TRBD2. V was clipped by 5 bases and J by 4 bases; unmatched bases: 5. Germline V gene data show CDR1 as SEHNR and CDR2 as FQNEAQ (reference sequence). The CDR3 length is 16 residues. The chain's CDR3 is CASSPRLAGVTGELFF. The CDR3 nucleotides read TGTGCCAGCAGCCCAAGACTAGCGGGGGTCACCGGGGAGCTGTTTTTT. The full variable domain, with the rest looked up from reference TRBV7-9 and TRBJ2-2, is DTGVSQNPRHKITKRGQNVTFRCDPISEHNRLYWYRQTLGQGPEFLTYFQNEAQLEKSRLLSDRFSAERPKGSFSTLEIQRTEQGDSAMYLCASSPRLAGVTGELFFGEGSRLTVL.

The J gene is TRBJ2-3, the V gene TRBV6-1; TRBD1 might be the D (6 bases). V dropped 2 bases and J dropped 2 bases, with 14 bases sitting between them. CDR3 length: 16 residues. The V gene's germline CDR1 is MNHNS and CDR2 SASEGT. This CDR3 reads CASSEKWQGITDTQYF. CDR3 bases: TGTGCCAGCAGTGAAAAGTGGCAGGGGATCACAGATACGCAGTATTTT.

The gene calls are TRBV18 and TRBJ1-5, with a possible D match to TRBD1 (5 bases). The germline V gene has CDR1 KGHSH and CDR2 LQKENI. CDR3 length equals 13 residues. The V end was cut by 5 bases, the J end by 3 bases, with 8 bases between. The CDR3 DNA reads TGTGCCAGCTCATCGGGGGACAATCAGCCCCAGCATTTT. Its protein product is CASSSGDNQPQHF.

The chain couples TRBV11-2 to TRBJ2-1; 8 bases match TRBD1. The CDR3 consists of 15 residues. In germline, CDR1 is SGHAT, CDR2 FQNNGV. V lost 4 bases and J lost 2; bases outside the gene matches: 4. CDR3 amino acids: CASSSGQGPYNEQFF. The CDR3 DNA follows: TGTGCCAGCAGCTCAGGACAGGGACCCTACAATGAGCAGTTCTTC.

The rearrangement joins TRBV6-5 to TRBJ1-1, with D possibly matching TRBD1 (5 bases). The CDR3 is made up of 15 amino acids. V was clipped by 6 bases and J by 4 bases, with 18 bases between them. CDR1 and CDR2 from the germline V gene are MNHEY and SVGAGI. The CDR3 bases are TGTGCCAGCAGATTCCCCGGGACGGCTGCCACTGAAGCTTTCTTT. Translation: CASRFPGTAATEAFF.

This chain joins TRBV19 and TRBJ2-7; 7 bases agree with TRBD1. V lost 3 bases to trimming and J lost 0 bases; unmatched junction nucleotides: 5. Per germline, CDR1 LNHDA and CDR2 SQIVND (reference sequence). This CDR3 contains 15 residues. CDR3 DNA: TGTGCCAGTAGTATCTCACAGGGGAGCTCCTACGAGCAGTACTTC. This translates into CASSISQGSSYEQYF.

The gene calls are TRBV7-9 and TRBJ2-5, with 8 bases identical to TRBD1. CDR3 length: 13 amino acids. Germline V gives CDR1 SEHNR, CDR2 FQNEAQ (reference sequence). V dropped 1 base and J dropped 5; count of bases not matched to a gene: 0. The CDR3 nucleotides read TGTGCCAGCAGCTTAGGACAGGGGGAGACCCAGTACTTC. Amino acid sequence: CASSLGQGETQYF.

The CDR3 reads CSVGVPTEGLYGYTF. For the CDR3, the DNA is TGCAGCGTCGGGGTCCCTACGGAGGGACTTTATGGCTACACCTTC. The chain joins TRBV29-1 to TRBJ1-2; maybe TRBD1 (5 bases). The CDR3 covers 15 residues. V dropped 6 bases and J dropped 5 bases, with 22 bases sitting between them. Germline CDR1 and CDR2: SQVTM and ANQGSEA.

The chain couples TRBV18 to TRBJ2-3; D possibly uses TRBD1 or TRBD2 (5 bases each). Trimming shortened V by 3 bases and J by 6 bases, and 22 bases separated the two germline ends. The CDR3 extends over 17 amino acids. Per germline, CDR1 KGHSH and CDR2 LQKENI. This CDR3 is CASSPLSGAGAPDTQYF. In nucleotides, the CDR3 is TGTGCCAGCTCACCCCTCTCTGGGGCCGGGGCCCCGGATACGCAGTATTTT.